The present T cell receptor beta chain was sequenced within a study of blood T cell repertoires in COVID-19. Germline assignment: CDR1 SGHRS and CDR2 YFSETQ. The CDR3 sequence is 14 residues long. The ends lost 4 bases at V and 3 bases at J; junction bases unmatched: 6. Sequencing was performed with immunoSEQ multiplex PCR; in TCRdb, only in-frame clones are kept and a portion is missing. The data hold 45,000 to 50,000 clones, with around 90% observed a single time. The sample taken for sequencing was peripheral blood. The V call is TRBV5-1, the J call TRBJ2-7, with TRBD2 identical over 8 bases. This TCR derives from a man in his fifties or sixties with acute or convalescent COVID-19. In DNA, the CDR3 is TGCGCCAGCAGCCCCGGGGGGGCCAGCTACGAGCAGTACTTC. It translates to CASSPGGASYEQYF. Together with reference TRBV5-1 and TRBJ2-7, the CDR3 gives the full variable domain: KAGVTQTPRYLIKTRGQQVTLSCSPISGHRSVSWYQQTPGQGLQFLFEYFSETQRNKGNFPGRFSGRQFSNSRSEMNVSTLELGDSALYLCASSPGGASYEQYFGPGTRLTVT.